Here is one T cell receptor beta chain with its context. The target of this receptor is not known. No clone much larger than this one lies a single base away; base qualities are absent. All patients' tumors stained robustly positive for Merkel cell polyomavirus Large T antigen by immunohistochemistry. About 12 Merkel cell carcinoma patients with robust KLL-tetramer+ populations, above 0.04% of CD8+ T cells, in blood and/or cultured TIL were included. All patients were Caucasian, with a median age of approximately 65 years and a range of roughly 45 to 85 years. Lymph node tumors were analyzed for patients with unknown primaries who presented with nodal disease, or when there was not enough primary tissue. This sample is part of a study of tumor-infiltrating T cells and Merkel cell polyomavirus (dated by TCRdb to about 2017). As for the study more broadly: In Merkel cell carcinoma patients, the study examined CD8+ T cells specific for the Merkel cell polyomavirus KLL epitope. Varying disease stages were represented at patient presentation, and patients were followed for a median of 2.7 years (range roughly 1.1 to 6.0 years). The therapies patients received were varied and non-standardized, including chemotherapy, radiation and immunotherapies. TRB sequencing was performed on KLL-tetramer-sorted cells from blood or tumor-infiltrating lymphocytes in about 15 samples, as well as on some 12 matched whole-tumor samples. Most whole-tumor samples were 25-micron curls cut from formalin-fixed, paraffin-embedded tissue blocks. Of all the tumor samples in the study, one was a frozen nodal tumor digest and another was a flash-frozen core biopsy of a metastasis. General conclusions and limits of the study: The small sample size of the study (n ≈ 12 patients) is recognized as a limitation. Significantly improved MCC-specific survival was associated with a higher intratumoral fraction of KLL-specific T cells (roughly 1.8-18% versus about 0-0.15%). The study examined just one viral epitope, so T cells targeting other Merkel cell polyomavirus epitopes were not captured. A significant MCC-specific survival advantage (P = 0.0051) was associated with a greater number of unique KLL-specific clonotypes in tumors (roughly 5-110 vs 0-3). KLL-specific TRB repertoires were diverse and mostly private, with just one public clonotype, shared by two patients, among almost 400 unique sequences.

Receptor libraries were prepared by the immunoSEQ multiplex PCR assay. Adaptive Biotechnologies (Seattle, WA) carried out genomic DNA extraction, TRB sequencing and normalization. Concerning the study's data processing: To compute clonality, the Shannon entropy of productive TRB sequences was normalized by log2 of unique productive sequences and then subtracted from one. KLL-specific clonotypes in tumors were identified by matching TCRbeta CDR3 amino acid sequences with those from each patient's tetramer-sorted sample. The immuneACCESS repertoire file appears here via TCRdb, limited to in-frame rearrangements. These files lack a portion of the clones; in checked studies, under half of the deficit traces to unresolved V genes, and the cause of the others is not known. That table gives V, J and clone size, and the DNA gave D and trimming. Here the sample has 930 or so clones; around nine tenths occur a single time. 12% of the sample is held by the ten biggest clonotypes.

From the cysteine through the phenylalanine, the CDR3 covers 15 amino acids. Only the CDR3 DNA stays, 45 bases, in frame from base 1. This sequence uses TRBV21-1 and TRBJ1-4. TRBV21-1 corresponds to a pseudogene. The TCR comes from a woman in her sixties or seventies with Merkel cell carcinoma. The material sequenced was lymph node tissue. The base sequence is TGTGCCAGCAGCAAACGGGGAGGGTTTAAGGAAAAACTGTTTTTT. Translated, it reads CASSKRGGFKEKLFF.